A selection of T cell receptor beta chains follows, all from one sample in a study of T cell responses to AZD1222 COVID-19 vaccine. Profiling relied on immunoSEQ multiplex PCR, and the TCRdb table lists in-frame clones only, not all of them. The sample includes tens of thousands of clones, approximately 85% seen only once; the top ten take roughly 12%. Specimen: peripheral blood, collected 28 days after the second AZD1222 dose. Source of these receptors: an adult who received the AZD1222 COVID-19 vaccine. Both conserved end residues are part of each CDR3. A D gene is named only where the DNA matches it firmly. Only part of the rows carry a size: once, few, many, or a class if the clone is expanded.

v_gene	d_gene	j_gene	abundance	CDR3aa	CDR3nt
TRBV7-9	-	TRBJ1-2	-	CASSLGEVGYTF	TGTGCCAGCAGCCTGGGGGAGGTTGGCTACACCTTC
TRBV7-9	TRBD1	TRBJ1-1	-	CASRLQGARVTEAFF	TGTGCCAGCAGACTACAGGGGGCGCGGGTCACTGAAGCTTTCTTT
TRBV2	-	TRBJ1-1	-	CASTLKSHQGPNTEAFF	TGTGCCAGCACCTTAAAAAGTCACCAGGGCCCGAACACTGAAGCTTTCTTT
TRBV4-3	-	TRBJ2-4	once	CASSQEGRADIQYF	TGCGCCAGCAGCCAAGAAGGCAGGGCCGACATTCAGTACTTC
TRBV7-6	-	TRBJ1-2	-	CASSPPPDMGIPNYGYTF	TGTGCCAGCAGCCCTCCCCCAGACATGGGGATACCTAACTATGGCTACACCTTC
TRBV9	-	TRBJ1-2	-	CASSVGEGGYGYTF	TGTGCCAGCAGCGTAGGGGAGGGGGGATATGGCTACACCTTC
TRBV7-8	TRBD1	TRBJ2-7	-	CASSFPGTGGSYEQYF	TGTGCCAGCAGCTTCCCCGGGACAGGGGGCTCCTACGAGCAGTACTTC
TRBV28	-	TRBJ2-6	-	CASLNGGSGANVLTF	TGTGCCAGCCTTAACGGGGGCTCTGGGGCCAACGTCCTGACTTTC
TRBV7-8	TRBD2	TRBJ2-3	-	CASTPGTSGGSTDTQYF	TGTGCCAGCACCCCGGGGACTAGCGGTGGGAGCACAGATACGCAGTATTTT
TRBV18	-	TRBJ2-2	-	CASSQQGSNTGELFF	TGTGCCAGCTCACAACAGGGATCCAACACCGGGGAGCTGTTTTTT
TRBV6-5	-	TRBJ1-1	-	CASSYSFGFSVAFF	TGTGCCAGCAGTTACTCGTTTGGGTTTTCGGTTGCTTTCTTT
TRBV11-3	TRBD2	TRBJ2-1	-	CASTLAGGGEQFF	TGTGCCAGCACCTTAGCGGGGGGCGGTGAGCAGTTCTTC
TRBV20-1	-	TRBJ1-2	-	CSAFSWPGYTF	TGCAGTGCTTTCTCGTGGCCCGGCTACACCTTC
TRBV28	-	TRBJ1-1	-	CASSIRQLNTEAFF	TGTGCCAGCAGTATTCGACAGCTGAACACTGAAGCTTTCTTT
TRBV7-9	TRBD2	TRBJ2-1	-	CASSSSGGAGEQFF	TGTGCCAGCAGCTCTAGCGGGGGGGCAGGGGAGCAGTTCTTC
TRBV19	TRBD2	TRBJ2-1	few	CASSTPRLAGVLNEQFF	TGTGCCAGTAGTACTCCAAGACTAGCGGGAGTTCTAAATGAGCAGTTCTTC
TRBV11-3	-	TRBJ1-1	-	CASSFSRFGRETEAFF	TGTGCCAGCAGCTTCTCCCGGTTCGGACGAGAAACTGAAGCTTTCTTT
TRBV19	-	TRBJ2-4	-	CASSMGAGLAKNIQYF	TGTGCCAGTAGTATGGGGGCGGGACTAGCCAAAAACATTCAGTACTTC
TRBV18	-	TRBJ1-4	-	CASSRDSNEKLFF	TGTGCCAGCTCACGAGACAGTAATGAAAAACTGTTTTTT
TRBV18	TRBD1	TRBJ1-6	once	CASSPRTGDSPLHF	TGTGCCAGCTCACCACGAACAGGGGATTCACCCCTCCACTTT
TRBV5-8	-	TRBJ1-2	-	CASSIGQLLYYGYTF	TGTGCCAGCAGCATCGGACAGCTACTTTACTATGGCTACACCTTC
TRBV2	-	TRBJ1-4	-	CASSGWGAEEKLFF	TGTGCCAGCAGTGGATGGGGGGCCGAGGAAAAACTGTTTTTT
TRBV24-1	TRBD1	TRBJ2-5	few	CATSDLGDSVQETQYF	TGTGCCACCAGTGATTTGGGGGACAGTGTCCAAGAGACCCAGTACTTC
TRBV5-6	TRBD1	TRBJ1-1	-	CASSVASGTENTEAFF	TGTGCCAGCAGCGTGGCCTCCGGGACAGAGAACACTGAAGCTTTCTTT
TRBV27	-	TRBJ1-2	-	CASGGRANYGYTF	TGTGCCAGCGGAGGCAGGGCTAACTATGGCTACACCTTC